The 12 T cell receptor beta chains reported below all come from one sample, sequenced in a study of blood T cells in healthy people across ages. Through a sample-barcoded 5' primer and a J-beta primer mix, a second PCR was run for about 7 to 12 cycles. TCRdb recomputed calls from the 5' RACE reads with MiXCR, one row per CDR3 protein. The table includes under 2 million distinct CDR3 sequences, roughly a third detected once. Sequencing was done on a sample of blood. Receptor source: a woman aged 25 to 39 in good health.

The V gene is TRBV4-1, the J gene TRBJ2-1; D ambiguous. The V gene lost 1 base and the J gene lost 8 bases, with 21 bases spanning the gap. This CDR3 contains 17 residues. Germline loops: CDR1 MGHRA, CDR2 YSYEKL. CDR3 residues: CASSQGLRADPVDEQFF. CDR3 bases: TGCGCCAGCAGCCAAGGGCTTAGGGCCGACCCTGTGGATGAGCAGTTCTTC.

This clonotype was seen more than once but under ten times. V usage is TRBV20-1 and J usage is TRBJ2-7; 9 bases map to TRBD1. This CDR3 is built from 13 residues. CDR1 is DFQATT and CDR2 is SNEGSKA in the germline V gene (reference sequence). With V trimmed by 4 bases and J by 3 bases, 4 bases remained unmatched. CDR3 loop: CSAIGGQGYEQYF. The CDR3 DNA follows: TGCAGTGCTATCGGGGGACAGGGCTACGAGCAGTACTTC.

The chain uses TRBV13 and TRBJ2-3; 10 nucleotides match TRBD2. With V trimmed by 6 bases and J by 4 bases, 7 bases remained unmatched. Germline assignment: CDR1 PRHDT and CDR2 FYEKMQ (reference sequence). This CDR3 spans 15 amino acids. The CDR3 DNA reads as TGTGCCAGCAGTAGTCCTAGCGGGGGTTCAGATACGCAGTATTTT. Its protein product is CASSSPSGGSDTQYF.

This chain links TRBV28 with TRBJ1-2; possible D gene TRBD1, 5 bases. Germline CDR1 MDHEN, CDR2 SYDVKM. This CDR3 is built from 13 residues. The V gene lost 6 bases and the J gene lost 5 bases, with 13 bases spanning the gap. CDR3 sequence reads: CASSLRSGYGYTF. The CDR3 DNA sequence: TGTGCCAGCAGCCTAAGGTCAGGGTATGGCTACACCTTC.

This clonotype was counted between two and nine times. The chain couples TRBV7-2 to TRBJ2-1, with a tentative D call TRBD2 (6 bases). CDR3 length: 15 residues. V was trimmed by 4 bases and J by 6 bases, leaving 16 bases between them. The germline V gene encodes CDR1 SGHTA and CDR2 FQGNSA. CDR3 nucleotide sequence: TGTGCCAGCAGCTCTGGGGCGGGGCGATCCAATGAGCAGTTCTTC. This encodes CASSSGAGRSNEQFF.

Comment on this clonotype: A much larger clone is a single base away; this may be a read error. The chain employs TRBV29-1 and TRBJ1-6; D is possibly TRBD1 (5 bases). Trimming cost V 7 bases and J 8 bases, with 18 bases left between them. CDR1 is SQVTM and CDR2 is ANQGSEA in the germline V gene. The CDR3 sequence is 14 residues long. The CDR3 region has the DNA TGCAGCGACGAACGGGGGTGGCAGGATTCACCCCTCCACTTT. Its translation: CSDERGWQDSPLHF.

The gene calls are TRBV3-1 and TRBJ2-7; TRBD1 agrees at 8 bases. Per the germline V gene, CDR1 is LGHDT and CDR2 is YNNKEL (reference sequence). J lost 10 bases, V lost 1 base, and 15 bases had no gene match. The CDR3 runs 16 residues. CDR3 DNA: TGTGCCAGCAGCCAAGTGCTCAGGGGGCGTTCAGAGGCCCAGTACTTC. Its translation is CASSQVLRGRSEAQYF.

The chain has TRBV7-6 and TRBJ2-7; perhaps TRBD2 as D (5 bases). The V end lost 5 bases, the J end lost 3 bases, and 14 bases lay between the germline ends. The CDR3 contains 14 residues. CDR1 and CDR2 (germline): SGHVS, FNYEAQ. The CDR3: CASSQPRDSYEQYF. CDR3 nucleotides: TGTGCCAGCAGCCAGCCCCGGGATAGCTACGAGCAGTACTTC.

A few counts support this clonotype. The chain recombines TRBV6-1 with TRBJ1-5, with D perhaps matching TRBD1 (5 bases). The CDR3 runs to 13 residues. Germline values: CDR1 MNHNS, CDR2 SASEGT. The V end lost 2 bases, the J end lost 5 bases, and 7 bases lay between the germline ends. The CDR3 protein is CASSEWGHQPQHF. The CDR3 DNA follows: TGTGCCAGCAGTGAATGGGGCCATCAGCCCCAGCATTTT.

This chain joins TRBV12-3 or TRBV12-4 and TRBJ2-7; TRBD2 might be the D (5 bases). The CDR3 sequence is 12 residues long. Trimming removed 3 bases at V and 6 bases at J, with 9 bases between. This CDR3 reads CASSFIEGEQYF. The CDR3 DNA is TGTGCCAGCAGTTTTATAGAGGGCGAGCAGTACTTC.

On this clonotype: A read error may explain this, as a much larger clone is one base away. V usage is TRBV12-3 or TRBV12-4 and J usage is TRBJ1-2; no firm D call. Trimming left V 5 bases short and J 3 bases short, with 16 bases between. The CDR3 is made up of 15 amino acids. CDR3 in amino acids: CASSLLGNQDYGYTF. CDR3 nucleotide sequence: TGTGCCAGCAGTCTATTGGGGAATCAGGACTATGGCTACACCTTC.

This clonotype turned up a few times. The rearrangement links TRBV7-2 to TRBJ2-1, with 11 bases aligning to TRBD1. Germline CDR1 and CDR2: SGHTA and FQGNSA. The CDR3 is made up of 16 amino acids. J was trimmed by 3 bases and V by 4 bases; bases with no gene match: 5. The CDR3 region has the DNA TGTGCCAGCAGCTCAACCGGGACAGGGGGCTACAATGAGCAGTTCTTC. Its translation: CASSSTGTGGYNEQFF. Full variable domain (remainder filled in from reference TRBV7-2 and TRBJ2-1): GAGVSQSPSNKVTEKGKDVELRCDPISGHTALYWYRQSLGQGLEFLIYFQGNSAPDKSGLPSDRFSAERTGGSVSTLTIQRTQQEDSAVYLCASSSTGTGGYNEQFFGPGTRLTVL.